The T cell receptor (beta chain) described here comes from a study of T cells in localized non-small cell lung cancer. This CDR3 comprises 17 residues. Germline CDR1 is LNHNV and CDR2 is YYDKDF (reference sequence). The trim removed 0 bases at V and 4 bases at J, leaving 7 bases unmatched. TCRdb's table, derived via immunoSEQ multiplex PCR, lists solely in-frame clones and lacks some. The profile shows some 25,000 clones, roughly 80% of them singletons. The starting material was peripheral blood, obtained before any cancer treatment. This chain connects TRBV15 to TRBJ1-1; 11 bases fit TRBD1. The clonotype comes from a man between 40 and 70 years old with stage III squamous cell lung carcinoma. In nucleotides, the CDR3 is TGTGCCACCAGCAGAGATCTGGGGACAGGGGGGACCACTGAAGCTTTCTTT. It translates to CATSRDLGTGGTTEAFF. The whole variable domain, remainder taken from reference TRBV15 and TRBJ1-1, is DAMVIQNPRYQVTQFGKPVTLSCSQTLNHNVMYWYQQKSSQAPKLLFHYYDKDFNNEADTPDNFQSRRPNTSFCFLDIRSPGLGDTAMYLCATSRDLGTGGTTEAFFGQGTRLTVV.